This is a list of T cell receptor beta chains from one sample in a study of identical twins. TCRdb fed the 5' RACE reads into MiXCR, producing one record per CDR3 protein. The sample has some 500,000 distinct CDR3 sequences; about 20% are singletons. These same data were also listed under a study on T cells expressing NK-cell markers.

Sequencing was done on a sample of CD4+ T cells sorted from blood. All receptors derive from a woman aged 18-29 years in good health. The conserved cysteine and the conserved F or W are not part of the CDR3 here.

cdr3_length v_call cdr3_aa
11 TRBV7-7 ASSLQIASEQF
10 TRBV6-5 ASSYSGWEQY
10 TRBV29-1 SVEGGAETQY
13 TRBV15 ATSRGGGGTGELF
13 TRBV20-1 SARDRVTGNTEAF
11 TRBV5-1 ASSIRHYNEQF
13 TRBV6-5 ASSYSVRDDYEQY
9 TRBV20-1 SASRQEAQY
14 TRBV15 ATSRDHHSGANVLT
11 TRBV7-9 ASRKSGANVLT
12 TRBV24-1 ATSDRDGNQPQH
14 TRBV12-3/TRBV12-4 ASSPQGLPSTDTQY
11 TRBV3-1 ASSQGGRTEAF
11 TRBV5-1 ASSSIPLEEQY
15 TRBV12-3/TRBV12-4 ASSPVSGRAGSETQY
10 TRBV2 ASRGDRAEQY
14 TRBV7-9 ASSLVRSSGANVLT
11 TRBV20-1 SARGQGSQPQH
8 TRBV7-7 ASSFREQY
10 TRBV9 ASSVSGNTIY
13 TRBV6-2/TRBV6-3 ASSYPGTGYVGYT
8 TRBV20-1 SARRRDEF
13 TRBV25-1 ASSEYEGSLSEQY
13 TRBV7-9 ASSYQGLAGETQY
10 TRBV29-1 SVGQSYNEQF
13 TRBV20-1 SAGRLAASTDTQY
14 TRBV20-1 SARDPRLAGGNEQF
13 TRBV20-1 SAPNPRGAVHEQY
13 TRBV20-1 SASYYSGGNNEQF
12 TRBV20-1 SALSGSAESPLH
13 TRBV7-2 ASSLAGLRTDTQY
13 TRBV10-3 AIRMGQLGNTEAF
12 TRBV20-1 SARRQGNNSPLH
11 TRBV10-3 AITGSMNTEAF
13 TRBV10-3 AISDPGSYTGELF
14 TRBV12-3/TRBV12-4 ASSLGREGLAGELF
18 TRBV6-2/TRBV6-3 ASSYSGLAGVAGRQETQY
11 TRBV20-1 SAGDRGVYEQY
10 TRBV5-1 ASSLLSDTQY
12 TRBV7-2 ASSLEGISREQF
12 TRBV15 ATSRDPGEETQY
11 TRBV7-6 ASSFEVHNEQF
12 TRBV20-1 SALDAGRRNTIY
13 TRBV6-5 ASSIPDRGGSPLH
12 TRBV7-2 ASSKEVTFYEQY